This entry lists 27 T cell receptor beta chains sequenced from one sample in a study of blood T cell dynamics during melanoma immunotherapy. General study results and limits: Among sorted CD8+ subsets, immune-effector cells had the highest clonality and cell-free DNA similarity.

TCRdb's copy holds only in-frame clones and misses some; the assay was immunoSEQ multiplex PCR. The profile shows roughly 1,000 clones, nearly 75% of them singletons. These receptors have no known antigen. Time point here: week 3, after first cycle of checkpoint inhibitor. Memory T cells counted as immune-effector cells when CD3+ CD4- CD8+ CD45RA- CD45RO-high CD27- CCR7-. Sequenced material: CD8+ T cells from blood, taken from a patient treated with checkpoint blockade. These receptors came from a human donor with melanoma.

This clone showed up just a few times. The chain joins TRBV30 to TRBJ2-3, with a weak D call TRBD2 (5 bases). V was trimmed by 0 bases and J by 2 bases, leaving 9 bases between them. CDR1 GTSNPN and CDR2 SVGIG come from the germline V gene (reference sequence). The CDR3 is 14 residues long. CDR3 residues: CAWSVLGNTDTQYF. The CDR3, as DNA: TGTGCCTGGAGTGTACTAGGAAACACAGATACGCAGTATTTT.

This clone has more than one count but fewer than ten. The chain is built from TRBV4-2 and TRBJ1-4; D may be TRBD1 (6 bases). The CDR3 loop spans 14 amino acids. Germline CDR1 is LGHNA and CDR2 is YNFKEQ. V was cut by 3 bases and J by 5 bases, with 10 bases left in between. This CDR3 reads CASSQTGANEKLFF. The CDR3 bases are TGTGCCAGCAGCCAGACAGGAGCCAATGAAAAACTGTTTTTT.

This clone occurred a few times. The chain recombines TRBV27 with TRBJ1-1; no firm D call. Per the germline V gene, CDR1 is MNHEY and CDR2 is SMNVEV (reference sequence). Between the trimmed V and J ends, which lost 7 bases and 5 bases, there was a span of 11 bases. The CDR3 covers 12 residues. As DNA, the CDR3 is TGTGCCAGCATTTCCCCCCCAACTGAAGCTTTCTTT. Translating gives CASISPPTEAFF.

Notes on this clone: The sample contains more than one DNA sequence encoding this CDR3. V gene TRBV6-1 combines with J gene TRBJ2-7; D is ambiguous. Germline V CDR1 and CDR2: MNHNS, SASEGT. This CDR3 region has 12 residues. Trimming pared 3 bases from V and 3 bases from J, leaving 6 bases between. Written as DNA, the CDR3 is TGTGCCAGCAGTGAGGACGGCTACGAGCAGTACTTC. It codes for CASSEDGYEQYF.

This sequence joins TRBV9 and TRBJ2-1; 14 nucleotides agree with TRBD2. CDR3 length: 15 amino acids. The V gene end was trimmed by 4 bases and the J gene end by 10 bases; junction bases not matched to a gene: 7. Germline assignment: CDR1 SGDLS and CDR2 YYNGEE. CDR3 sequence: CASSPRTSGRWEQFF. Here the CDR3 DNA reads TGTGCCAGCAGCCCCCGGACTAGCGGGAGGTGGGAGCAGTTCTTC.

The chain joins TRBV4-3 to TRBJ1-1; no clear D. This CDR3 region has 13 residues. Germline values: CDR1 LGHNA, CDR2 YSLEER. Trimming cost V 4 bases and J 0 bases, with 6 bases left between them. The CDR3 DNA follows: TGCGCCAGCAGCCGTTCCATGAACACTGAAGCTTTCTTT. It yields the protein CASSRSMNTEAFF.

CDR3 DNA sequence: TGTGCCAGCGCTCCGCGAGGGGGGGCGGGGACTGAAGCTTTCTTT. Encoded protein: CASAPRGGAGTEAFF. The rearrangement uses TRBV11-3 and TRBJ1-1, with D possibly TRBD1 on 6 matching bases. The CDR3 is 15 amino acids. Germline V gene lookup returns CDR1 SGHNT and CDR2 YENEEA. Trimming removed 8 bases at V and 5 bases at J, with 21 bases between. The full variable domain, completed using reference TRBV11-3 and TRBJ1-1, is EAGVVQSPRYKIIEKKQPVAFWCNPISGHNTLYWYLQNLGQGPELLIRYENEEAVDDSQLPKDRFSAERLKGVDSTLKIQPAELGDSAVYLCASAPRGGAGTEAFFGQGTRLTVV.

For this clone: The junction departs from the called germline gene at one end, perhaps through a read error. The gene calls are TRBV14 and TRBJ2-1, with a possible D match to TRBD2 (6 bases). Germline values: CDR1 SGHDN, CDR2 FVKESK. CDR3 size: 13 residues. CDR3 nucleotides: TGTGCCGGCAGCCTTCGGGGGTACAATGAGCAGTTCTTC. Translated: CAGSLRGYNEQFF.

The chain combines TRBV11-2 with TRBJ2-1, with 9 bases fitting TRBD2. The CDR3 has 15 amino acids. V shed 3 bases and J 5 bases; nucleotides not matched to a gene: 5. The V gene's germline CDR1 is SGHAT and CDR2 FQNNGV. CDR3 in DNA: TGTGCCAGCAGCTTGAGACTAGCGGAAGACAATGAGCAGTTCTTC. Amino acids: CASSLRLAEDNEQFF.

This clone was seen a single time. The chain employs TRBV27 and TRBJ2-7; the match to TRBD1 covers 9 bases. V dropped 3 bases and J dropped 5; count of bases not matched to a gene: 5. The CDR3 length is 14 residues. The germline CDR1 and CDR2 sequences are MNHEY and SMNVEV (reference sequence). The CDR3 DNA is TGTGCCAGCAGTTTGGGACAGGGTAGCCACGAGCAGTACTTC. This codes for CASSLGQGSHEQYF.

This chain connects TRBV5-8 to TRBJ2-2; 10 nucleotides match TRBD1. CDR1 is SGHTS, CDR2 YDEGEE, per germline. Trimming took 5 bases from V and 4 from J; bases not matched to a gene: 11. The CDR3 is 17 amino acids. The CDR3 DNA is TGTGCCAGCAGTTCCAAGGGACAGGGGATGACCACCGGGGAGCTGTTTTTT. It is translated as CASSSKGQGMTTGELFF.

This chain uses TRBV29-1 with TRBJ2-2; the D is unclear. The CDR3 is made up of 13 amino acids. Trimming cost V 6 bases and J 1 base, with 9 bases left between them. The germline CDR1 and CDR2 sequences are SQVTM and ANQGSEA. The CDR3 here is CSVPAENTGELFF. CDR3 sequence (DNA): TGCAGCGTACCGGCGGAGAACACCGGGGAGCTGTTTTTT.

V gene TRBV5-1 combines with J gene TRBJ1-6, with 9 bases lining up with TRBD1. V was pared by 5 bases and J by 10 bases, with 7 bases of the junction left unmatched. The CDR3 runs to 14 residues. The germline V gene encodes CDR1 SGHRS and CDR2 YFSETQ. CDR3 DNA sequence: TGCGCCAGCAGACAGGACAGGGGACAATCACCCCTCCACTTT. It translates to CASRQDRGQSPLHF.

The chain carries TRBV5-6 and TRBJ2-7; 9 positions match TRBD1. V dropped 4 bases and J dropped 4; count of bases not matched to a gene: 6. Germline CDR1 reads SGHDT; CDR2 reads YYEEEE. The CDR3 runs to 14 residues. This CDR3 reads CASSPGQGVYEQYF. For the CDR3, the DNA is TGTGCCAGCAGCCCGGGACAGGGTGTGTACGAGCAGTACTTC.

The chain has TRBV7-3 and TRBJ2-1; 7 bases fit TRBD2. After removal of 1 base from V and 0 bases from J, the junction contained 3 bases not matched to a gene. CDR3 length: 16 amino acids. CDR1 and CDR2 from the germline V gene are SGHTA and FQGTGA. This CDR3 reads CASSLSGGDSYNEQFF. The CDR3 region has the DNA TGTGCCAGCAGCTTAAGCGGGGGAGACTCCTACAATGAGCAGTTCTTC. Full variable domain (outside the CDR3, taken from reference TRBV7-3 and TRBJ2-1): GAGVSQTPSNKVTEKGKYVELRCDPISGHTALYWYRQSLGQGPEFLIYFQGTGAADDSGLPNDRFFAVRPEGSVSTLKIQRTERGDSAVYLCASSLSGGDSYNEQFFGPGTRLTVL.

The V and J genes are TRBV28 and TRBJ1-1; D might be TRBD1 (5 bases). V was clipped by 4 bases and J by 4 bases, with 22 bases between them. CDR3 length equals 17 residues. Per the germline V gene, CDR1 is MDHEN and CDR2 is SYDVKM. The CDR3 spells CASSWGSLTAGITEAFF. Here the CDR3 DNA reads TGTGCCAGCAGTTGGGGCTCATTGACGGCGGGGATCACTGAAGCTTTCTTT.

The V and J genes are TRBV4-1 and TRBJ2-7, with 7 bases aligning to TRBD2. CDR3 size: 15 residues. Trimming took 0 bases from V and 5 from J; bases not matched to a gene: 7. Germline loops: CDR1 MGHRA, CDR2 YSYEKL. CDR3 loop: CASSQESTSVDEQYF. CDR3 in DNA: TGCGCCAGCAGCCAAGAAAGTACTAGCGTCGACGAGCAGTACTTC.

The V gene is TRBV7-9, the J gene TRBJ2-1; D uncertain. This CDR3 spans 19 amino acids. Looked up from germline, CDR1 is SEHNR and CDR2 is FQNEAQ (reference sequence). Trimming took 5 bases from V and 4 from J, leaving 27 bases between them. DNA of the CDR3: TGTGCCAGCAGCCGACAACGAGAGGCAGGAGCAACTAATTACAATGAGCAGTTCTTC. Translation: CASSRQREAGATNYNEQFF.

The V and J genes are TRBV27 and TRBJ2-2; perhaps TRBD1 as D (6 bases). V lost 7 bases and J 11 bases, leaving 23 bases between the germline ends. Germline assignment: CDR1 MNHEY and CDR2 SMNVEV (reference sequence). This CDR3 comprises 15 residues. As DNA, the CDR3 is TGTGCCAGCATCCTCCCGGACCGCTCACAGGGCGAGCTGTTTTTT. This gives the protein CASILPDRSQGELFF.

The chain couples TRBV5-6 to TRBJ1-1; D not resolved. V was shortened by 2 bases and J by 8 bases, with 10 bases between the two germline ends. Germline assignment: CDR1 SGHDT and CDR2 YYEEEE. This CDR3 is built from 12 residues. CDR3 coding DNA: TGTGCCAGCAGCTTTGTTGCAGGAGAAGCTTTCTTT. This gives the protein CASSFVAGEAFF.

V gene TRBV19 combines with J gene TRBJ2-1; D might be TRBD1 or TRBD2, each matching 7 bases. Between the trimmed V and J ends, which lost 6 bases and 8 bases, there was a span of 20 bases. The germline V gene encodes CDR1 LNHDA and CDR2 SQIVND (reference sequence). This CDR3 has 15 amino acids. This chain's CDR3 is CASRAEGAGDYEQFF. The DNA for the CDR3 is TGTGCCAGTAGGGCCGAGGGGGCGGGAGACTATGAGCAGTTCTTC.

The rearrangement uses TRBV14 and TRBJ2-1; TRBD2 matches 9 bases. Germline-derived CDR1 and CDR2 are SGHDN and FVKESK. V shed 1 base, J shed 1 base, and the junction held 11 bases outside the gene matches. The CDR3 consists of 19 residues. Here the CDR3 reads CASSQVDFTSGLSYNEQFF. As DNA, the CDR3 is TGTGCCAGCAGCCAAGTAGATTTCACTAGCGGGCTTTCCTACAATGAGCAGTTCTTC.

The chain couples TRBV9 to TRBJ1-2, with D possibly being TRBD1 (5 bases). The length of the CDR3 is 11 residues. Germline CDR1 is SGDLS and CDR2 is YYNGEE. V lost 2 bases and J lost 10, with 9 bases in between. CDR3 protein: CASSVRGHYTF. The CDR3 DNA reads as TGTGCCAGCAGCGTTAGGGGTCACTACACCTTC.

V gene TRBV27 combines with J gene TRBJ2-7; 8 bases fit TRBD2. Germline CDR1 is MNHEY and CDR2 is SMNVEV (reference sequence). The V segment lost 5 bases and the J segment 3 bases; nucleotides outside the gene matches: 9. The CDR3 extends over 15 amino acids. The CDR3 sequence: CASSVPGGASYEQYF. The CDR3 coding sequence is TGTGCCAGCAGTGTACCCGGGGGGGCAAGCTACGAGCAGTACTTC.

In DNA, the CDR3 is TGTGCCAGCAGCTCAGGCGCTAACAATGAGCAGTTCTTC. As protein: CASSSGANNEQFF. The chain recombines TRBV7-3 with TRBJ2-1; D gene uncertain. This CDR3 contains 13 residues. The germline V gene encodes CDR1 SGHTA and CDR2 FQGTGA. V lost 4 bases, J lost 5 bases, and 9 bases lay in between.

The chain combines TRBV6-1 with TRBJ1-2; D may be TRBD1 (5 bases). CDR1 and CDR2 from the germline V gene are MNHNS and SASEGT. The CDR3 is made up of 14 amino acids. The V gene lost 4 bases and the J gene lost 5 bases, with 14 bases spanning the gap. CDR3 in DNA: TGTGCCAGCAGTGCTCGGGGCGGAATGTATGGCTACACCTTC. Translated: CASSARGGMYGYTF.

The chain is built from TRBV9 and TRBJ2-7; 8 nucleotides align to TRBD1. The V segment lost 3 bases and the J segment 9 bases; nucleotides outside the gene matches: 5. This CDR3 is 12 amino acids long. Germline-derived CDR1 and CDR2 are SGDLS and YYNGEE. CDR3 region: CASSGLGTGQYF. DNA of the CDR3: TGTGCCAGCAGCGGACTGGGGACAGGGCAGTACTTC. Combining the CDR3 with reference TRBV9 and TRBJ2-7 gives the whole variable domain DSGVTQTPKHLITATGQRVTLRCSPRSGDLSVYWYQQSLDQGLQFLIQYYNGEERAKGNILERFSAQQFPDLHSELNLSSLELGDSALYFCASSGLGTGQYFGPGTRLTVT.